One and the same sample provided the 3 T cell receptor beta chains below, sequenced in a study of post-analysis software for immune sequencing data. Findings and limits, study-wide: When patients were compared with controls, about five TRBV segments were more frequent, TRBV5-6, TRBV5-1 and TRBV20-1 among them.

Incorporated into the TCR beta cDNA libraries were unique molecular identifiers, which served to reduce PCR and sequencing biases. TCRdb reprocessed the PCR reads via MiXCR and lists one record per CDR3 protein. The table includes around 400,000 distinct CDR3 sequences, roughly 35% detected once. Antigen specificity for these receptors is unknown. Material for sequencing was blood. The receptors derive from a girl aged 10-17 years with multiple sclerosis.

This chain uses TRBV6-6 with TRBJ2-7; the D is unclear. The tail of the sequence fits TRBJ2-5 better, so the J call may be wrong. CDR1 is MNHNY, CDR2 SVGAGI, per germline (reference sequence). This CDR3 contains 15 residues. As DNA, the CDR3 is TGTGCCAGCAGTTCCCCCCCGGCAGTCCAAGAGACCCAGTACTTC. It translates to CASSSPPAVQETQYF.

The J gene is TRBJ2-6, the V gene TRBV29-1; 7 bases agree with TRBD1. This CDR3 spans 15 amino acids. Germline loops: CDR1 SQVTM, CDR2 ANQGSEA. V was clipped by 2 bases and J by 2 bases; unmatched bases: 3. DNA of the CDR3: TGCAGCGTTGAAAGCCAGGGGGCTGGGGCCAACGTCCTGACTTTC. Its protein is CSVESQGAGANVLTF. The full variable domain, completed using reference TRBV29-1 and TRBJ2-6, is SAVISQKPSRDICQRGTSLTIQCQVDSQVTMMFWYRQQPGQSLTLIATANQGSEATYESGFVIDKFPISRPNLTFSTLTVSNMSPEDSSIYLCSVESQGAGANVLTFGAGSRLTVL.

The chain joins TRBV7-2 to TRBJ1-1; D is unclear. The V end was cut by 5 bases, the J end by 1 base, with 14 bases between. Germline loops: CDR1 SGHTA, CDR2 FQGNSA. The CDR3 is 15 residues long. In DNA form, the CDR3 reads TGTGCCAGCAGCGTGGCGGGAATAGGGAACACTGAAGCTTTCTTT. This translates into CASSVAGIGNTEAFF.